The clone carrying this T cell receptor beta chain was picked up many times. Its antigen is undetermined. The sample comes from a study of T cell repertoires in cytomegalovirus infection. Study background: Through public TCR beta signatures, both CMV infection and matching HLA type were indicated. Notes on the study in general: Adding up the frequency of public TCR beta families identified people who carried CMV plus the relevant HLA. CMV-specific TCR beta clonotypes restricted by HLA-C were the ones dominating the ex vivo response.

TCRdb analysed the reads with MiXCR anew, one entry per CDR3 protein. The profile covers more than 150,000 distinct CDR3 sequences, with roughly a fifth appearing a single time and roughly 2.9% taken by the ten largest. CDR1 SGHDT and CDR2 YYEEEE come from the germline V gene. This CDR3 region has 15 residues. Trimming shortened V by 4 bases and J by 4 bases, and 14 bases separated the two germline ends. This clonotype was sampled from a human donor in good health (CMV status not recorded). Some clones in this sample may be carry-over from other donors' samples. Sequenced: PBMCs. The chain combines TRBV5-6 with TRBJ1-4, with D possibly TRBD1 on 5 matching bases. The CDR3 region is CASSLRAGVNEKLFF. Here the CDR3 DNA reads TGTGCCAGCAGCCTCCGAGCGGGGGTTAATGAAAAACTGTTTTTT.